This TCR beta chain was documented in a study of blood T cell repertoires in COVID-19. This CDR3 has 15 residues. With V trimmed by 4 bases and J by 2 bases, 6 bases remained unmatched. Germline CDR1 reads LGHDT; CDR2 reads YNNKEL (reference sequence). Clones were sequenced by immunoSEQ multiplex PCR, and TCRdb holds only the in-frame ones, with some missing. This table holds some 97,000 clones, roughly nine tenths found once. The chain carries TRBV3-1 (or the pseudogene TRBV3-2) and TRBJ2-7, with TRBD2 matching over 9 bases. This sequence was found in a man aged 60 to 69 with acute or convalescent COVID-19. Sequencing input: peripheral blood. The CDR3 sequence: CASSRRTSVAYEQYF. In DNA, the CDR3 is TGTGCCAGCAGCCGCCGGACTAGCGTTGCCTACGAGCAGTACTTC.